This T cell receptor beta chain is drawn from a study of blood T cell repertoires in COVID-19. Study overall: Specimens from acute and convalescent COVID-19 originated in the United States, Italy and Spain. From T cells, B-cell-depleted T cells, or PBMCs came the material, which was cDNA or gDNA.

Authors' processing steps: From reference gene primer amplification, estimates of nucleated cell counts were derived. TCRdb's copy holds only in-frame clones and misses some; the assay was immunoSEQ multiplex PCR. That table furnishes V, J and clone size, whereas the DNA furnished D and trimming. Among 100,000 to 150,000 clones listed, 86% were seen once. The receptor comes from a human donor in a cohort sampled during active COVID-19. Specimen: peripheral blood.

The CDR3 DNA is TGTGCCTGGCTTAAGATTAGTGGCTACACCTTC. It specifies CAWLKISGYTF. The chain carries TRBV30 and TRBJ1-2; the D is unclear. CDR1 and CDR2 from the germline V gene are GTSNPN and SVGIG (reference sequence). Trimming removed 5 bases from V and 7 bases from J, with 11 bases in between. CDR3 size: 11 residues.